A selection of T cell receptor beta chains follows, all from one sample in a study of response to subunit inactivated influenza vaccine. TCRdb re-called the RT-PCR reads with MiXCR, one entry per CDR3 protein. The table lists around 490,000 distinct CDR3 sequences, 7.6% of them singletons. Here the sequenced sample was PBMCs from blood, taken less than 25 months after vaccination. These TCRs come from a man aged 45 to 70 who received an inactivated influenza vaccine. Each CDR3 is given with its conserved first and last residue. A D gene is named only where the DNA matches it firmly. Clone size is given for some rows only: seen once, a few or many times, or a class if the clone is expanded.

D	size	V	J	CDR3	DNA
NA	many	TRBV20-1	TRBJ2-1	CSAIHGGLGYNEQFF	TGCAGTGCTATACACGGGGGGCTCGGCTACAATGAGCAGTTCTTC
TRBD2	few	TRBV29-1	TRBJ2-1	CSDGLAGYNEQFF	TGCAGCGACGGACTAGCGGGCTACAATGAGCAGTTCTTC
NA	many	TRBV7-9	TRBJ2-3	CASSLAVGGNTDTQYF	TGTGCCAGCAGCTTAGCAGTAGGGGGGAACACAGATACGCAGTATTTT
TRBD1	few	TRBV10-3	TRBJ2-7	CAISEPGQGLYEQYF	TGTGCCATCAGTGAGCCCGGACAGGGACTCTACGAGCAGTACTTC
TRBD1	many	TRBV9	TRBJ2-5	CASSVRGRGETQYF	TGTGCCAGCAGCGTCAGGGGGCGCGGTGAGACCCAGTACTTC
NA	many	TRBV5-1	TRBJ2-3	CASSFESADTQYF	TGCGCCAGCAGCTTTGAGTCGGCAGATACGCAGTATTTT
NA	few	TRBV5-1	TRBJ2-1	CASSLAIESNEQFF	TGCGCCAGCAGCTTGGCCATTGAATCCAATGAGCAGTTCTTC
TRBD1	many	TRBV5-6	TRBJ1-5	CASSLGTGSNQPQHF	TGTGCCAGCTCCTTAGGGACAGGGAGCAATCAGCCCCAGCATTTT
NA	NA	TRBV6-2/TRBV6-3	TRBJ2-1	CASTPARGSYNEQFF	TGTGCCAGCACCCCAGCCAGGGGATCCTACAATGAGCAGTTCTTC
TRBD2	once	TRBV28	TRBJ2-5	CASRPTSGSETQYF	TGTGCCAGCAGACCTACTAGCGGGAGTGAGACCCAGTACTTC
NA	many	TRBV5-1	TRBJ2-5	CASSLEGASRETQYF	TGCGCCAGCAGCTTAGAGGGAGCCTCTCGGGAGACCCAGTACTTC